This T cell receptor beta chain was found in a study of T cell changes during pregnancy in multiple sclerosis. The assay was immunoSEQ multiplex PCR, and TCRdb's table has in-frame clones only and misses some. This table has around 110,000 clones, under 95% appearing once. The CDR3 is 15 residues long. J lost 5 bases, V lost 4 bases, and 11 bases had no gene match. In germline, CDR1 is SGHRS, CDR2 YFSETQ. The specimen comprised peripheral blood, sampled after pregnancy. The clonotype comes from a female donor with multiple sclerosis, enrolled in a pregnancy study. This chain joins TRBV5-1 and TRBJ2-5; TRBD2 aligns across 7 bases. This chain's CDR3 is CASSRSSGTLETQYF. The CDR3 DNA reads as TGCGCCAGCAGCAGATCAAGCGGGACCTTGGAGACCCAGTACTTC.